This passage covers 4 T cell receptor beta chains from one sample sequenced in a study of PD-1 blockade in mismatch repair-deficient tumors (dated by TCRdb to 2016 to 2017). Per the publication, the time point label means: peripheral blood before pembrolizumab. Libraries were built with the immunoSEQ multiplex PCR assay. TCRdb's version of the immuneACCESS table is confined to in-frame rearrangements and falls short of the full clone set. An unresolved V gene accounts for under half of the shortfall where checked; the remainder is of unknown origin. The sample contains about 25,000 clones, approximately 84% of them found a single time. The ten largest make up 2.5% to 3% of the sample. Source: PBMCs, taken before pembrolizumab treatment. These receptors originate from an adult with mismatch repair-deficient cancer.

This rearrangement joins TRBV6-4 to TRBJ1-2, with a possible D match to TRBD1 (6 bases). This CDR3 is 11 amino acids long. V lost 9 bases and J 6 bases, leaving 11 bases between the germline ends. The germline V gene has CDR1 MRHNA and CDR2 SNTAGT. The CDR3 sequence: CARTGENGYTF. The CDR3 coding sequence is TGTGCCAGGACAGGTGAGAATGGCTACACCTTC.

The chain has TRBV27 and TRBJ2-7; D might be TRBD1 (6 bases). The CDR3 is 15 amino acids. The V end lost 6 bases, the J end lost 1 base, and 16 bases lay between the germline ends. Germline CDR1 MNHEY, CDR2 SMNVEV (reference sequence). CDR3 nucleotide sequence: TGTGCCAGCAGCCGAACAGGGATTCGGTCCTACGAGCAGTACTTC. The encoded protein is CASSRTGIRSYEQYF.

The chain recombines TRBV30 with TRBJ1-2; D gene ambiguous. The germline CDR1 and CDR2 sequences are GTSNPN and SVGIG (reference sequence). This CDR3 is 13 amino acids long. V was pared by 2 bases and J by 8 bases, with 15 bases between. CDR3 sequence reads: CAWSLFGFYGYTF. CDR3 DNA sequence: TGTGCCTGGAGTCTGTTCGGTTTTTACGGCTACACCTTC.

The genes are TRBV10-3 and TRBJ2-1; D ambiguous. Germline values: CDR1 ENHRY, CDR2 SYGVKD. V was shortened by 0 bases and J by 4 bases, with 10 bases between the two germline ends. CDR3 length: 15 amino acids. The CDR3 DNA reads as TGTGCCATCAGTGAGTCCAGTCAGGCTTACAATGAGCAGTTCTTC. Protein sequence: CAISESSQAYNEQFF.